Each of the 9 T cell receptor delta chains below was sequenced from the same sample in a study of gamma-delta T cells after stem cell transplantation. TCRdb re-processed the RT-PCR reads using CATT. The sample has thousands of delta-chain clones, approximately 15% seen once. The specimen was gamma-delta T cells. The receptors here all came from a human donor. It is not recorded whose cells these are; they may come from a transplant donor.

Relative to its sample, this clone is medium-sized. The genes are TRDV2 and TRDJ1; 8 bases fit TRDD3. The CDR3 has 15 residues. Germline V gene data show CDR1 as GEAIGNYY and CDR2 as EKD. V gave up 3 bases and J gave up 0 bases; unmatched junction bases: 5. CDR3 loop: CACDPLLGDTDKLIF. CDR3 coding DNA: TGTGCCTGTGACCCTTTACTGGGGGACACCGATAAACTCATCTTT.

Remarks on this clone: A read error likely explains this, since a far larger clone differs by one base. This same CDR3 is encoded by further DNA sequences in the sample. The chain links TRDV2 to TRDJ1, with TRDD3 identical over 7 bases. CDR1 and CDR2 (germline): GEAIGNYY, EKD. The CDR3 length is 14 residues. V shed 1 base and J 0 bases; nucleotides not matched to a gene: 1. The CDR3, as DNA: TGTGCCTGTGACACTTGGGGGAACACCGATAAACTCATCTTT. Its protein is CACDTWGNTDKLIF.

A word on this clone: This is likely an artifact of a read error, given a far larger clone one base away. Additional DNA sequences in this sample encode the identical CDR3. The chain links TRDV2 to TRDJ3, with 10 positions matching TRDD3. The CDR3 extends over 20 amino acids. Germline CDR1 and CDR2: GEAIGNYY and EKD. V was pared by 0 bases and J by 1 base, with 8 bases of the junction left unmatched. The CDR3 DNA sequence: TGTGCCTGTGACACCGGCTTGGGGGATACACCATCCTGGGACACCCGACAGATGTTTTTC. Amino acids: CACDTGLGDTPSWDTRQMFF.

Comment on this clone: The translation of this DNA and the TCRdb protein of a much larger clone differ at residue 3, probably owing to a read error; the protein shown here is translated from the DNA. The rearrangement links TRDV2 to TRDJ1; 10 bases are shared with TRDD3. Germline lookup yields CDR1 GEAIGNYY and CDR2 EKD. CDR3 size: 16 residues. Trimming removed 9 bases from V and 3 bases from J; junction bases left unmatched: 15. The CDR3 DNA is TGTGCCCATTCATTTTCCGCCGGGGGATACGCCGATAAACTCATCTTT. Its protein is CAHSFSAGGYADKLIF.

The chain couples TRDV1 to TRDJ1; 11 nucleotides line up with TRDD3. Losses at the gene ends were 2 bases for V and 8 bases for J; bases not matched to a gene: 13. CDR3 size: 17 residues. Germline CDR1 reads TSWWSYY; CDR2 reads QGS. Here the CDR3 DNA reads TGTGCTCTTGGGGAAGTTGGGGGATACGCGGACCCCTGGAAACTCATCTTT. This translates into CALGEVGGYADPWKLIF.

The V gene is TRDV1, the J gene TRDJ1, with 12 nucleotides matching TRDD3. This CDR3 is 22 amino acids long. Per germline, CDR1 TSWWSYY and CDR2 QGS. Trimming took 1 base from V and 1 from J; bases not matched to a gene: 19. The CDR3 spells CALGERLPAFYWGILLTDKLIF. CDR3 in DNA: TGTGCTCTTGGGGAACGGCTTCCTGCCTTTTACTGGGGGATACTACTCACCGATAAACTCATCTTT.

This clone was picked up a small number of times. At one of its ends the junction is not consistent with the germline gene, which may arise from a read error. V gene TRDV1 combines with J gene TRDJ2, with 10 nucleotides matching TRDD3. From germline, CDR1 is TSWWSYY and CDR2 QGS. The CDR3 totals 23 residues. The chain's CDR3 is CALGSVLLGVPTGTGGLTTQLFF. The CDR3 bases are TGTGCTCTTGGGAGCGTCCTACTAGGTGTTCCTACGGGTACTGGGGGATTGACAACACAACTCTTCTTT.

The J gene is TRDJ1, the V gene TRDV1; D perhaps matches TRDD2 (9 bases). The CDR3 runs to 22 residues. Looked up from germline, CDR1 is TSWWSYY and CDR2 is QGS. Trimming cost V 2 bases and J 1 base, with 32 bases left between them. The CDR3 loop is CALGEKPFLPYWGDLATDKLIF. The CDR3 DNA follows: TGTGCTCTTGGGGAAAAGCCCTTCCTACCCTACTGGGGGGATTTGGCCACCGATAAACTCATCTTT.

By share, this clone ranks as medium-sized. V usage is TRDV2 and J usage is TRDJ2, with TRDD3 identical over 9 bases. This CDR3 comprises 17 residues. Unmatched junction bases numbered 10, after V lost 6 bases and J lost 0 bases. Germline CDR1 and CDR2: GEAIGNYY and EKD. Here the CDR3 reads CACMKGDTGALTAQLFF. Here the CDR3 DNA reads TGTGCCTGTATGAAGGGGGATACTGGAGCTTTGACAGCACAACTCTTCTTT.